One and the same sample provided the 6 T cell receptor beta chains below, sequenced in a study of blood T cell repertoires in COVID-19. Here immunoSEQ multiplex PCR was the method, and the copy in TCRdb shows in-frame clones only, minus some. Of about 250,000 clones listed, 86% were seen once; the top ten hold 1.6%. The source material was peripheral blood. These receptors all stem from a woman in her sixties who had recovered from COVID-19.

CDR3 residues: CASSSTGGARPGELFF. For the CDR3, the DNA is TGTGCCAGCAGCTCCACAGGGGGGGCGCGGCCCGGGGAGCTGTTTTTT. The chain recombines TRBV7-6 with TRBJ2-2; D perhaps matches TRBD1 (8 bases). There are 16 residues in the CDR3. V was shortened by 4 bases and J by 6 bases, with 18 bases between the two germline ends. The germline V gene encodes CDR1 SGHVS and CDR2 FNYEAQ. Filled out from reference TRBV7-6 and TRBJ2-2, the complete variable domain reads GAGVSQSPRYKVTKRGQDVALRCDPISGHVSLYWYRQALGQGPEFLTYFNYEAQQDKSGLPNDRFSAERPEGSISTLTIQRTEQRDSAMYRCASSSTGGARPGELFFGEGSRLTVL.

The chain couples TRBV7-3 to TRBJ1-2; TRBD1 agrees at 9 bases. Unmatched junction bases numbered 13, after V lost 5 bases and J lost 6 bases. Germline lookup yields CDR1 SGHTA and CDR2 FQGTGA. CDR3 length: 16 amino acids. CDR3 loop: CASSEHPGQGTHGYTF. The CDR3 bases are TGTGCCAGCAGCGAGCATCCGGGACAGGGAACGCATGGCTACACCTTC. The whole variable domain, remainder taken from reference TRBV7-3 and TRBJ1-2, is GAGVSQTPSNKVTEKGKYVELRCDPISGHTALYWYRQSLGQGPEFLIYFQGTGAADDSGLPNDRFFAVRPEGSVSTLKIQRTERGDSAVYLCASSEHPGQGTHGYTFGSGTRLTVV.

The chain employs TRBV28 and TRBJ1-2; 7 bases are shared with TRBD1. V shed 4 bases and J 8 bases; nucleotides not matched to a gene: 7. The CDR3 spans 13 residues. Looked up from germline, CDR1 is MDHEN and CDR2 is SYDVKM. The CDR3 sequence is CASSSPDRAGYTF. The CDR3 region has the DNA TGTGCCAGCAGTTCCCCCGACAGGGCGGGCTACACCTTC.

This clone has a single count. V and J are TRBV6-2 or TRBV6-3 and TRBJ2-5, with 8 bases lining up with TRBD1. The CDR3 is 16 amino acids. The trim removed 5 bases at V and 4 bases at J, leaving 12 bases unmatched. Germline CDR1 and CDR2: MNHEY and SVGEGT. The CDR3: CASSPGQGRIGETQYF. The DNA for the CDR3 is TGTGCCAGCAGTCCCGGACAGGGAAGGATAGGAGAGACCCAGTACTTC.

The CDR3 reads CASSGQDSDTQYF. The CDR3 DNA sequence: TGTGCCAGCAGTGGCCAGGACTCAGATACGCAGTATTTT. The chain couples TRBV2 to TRBJ2-3; possible D gene TRBD2, 5 bases. Germline CDR1 is SNHLY and CDR2 is FYNNEI. Trimming stripped 4 bases from V and 4 bases from J, with 9 bases between. The CDR3 totals 13 residues.

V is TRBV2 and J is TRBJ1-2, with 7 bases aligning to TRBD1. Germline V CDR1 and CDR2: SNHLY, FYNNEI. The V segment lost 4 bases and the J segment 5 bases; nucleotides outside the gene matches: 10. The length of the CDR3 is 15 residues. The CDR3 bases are TGTGCCAGCAGTGGAGAAGGGGACAGAGTTTATGGCTACACCTTC. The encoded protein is CASSGEGDRVYGYTF.